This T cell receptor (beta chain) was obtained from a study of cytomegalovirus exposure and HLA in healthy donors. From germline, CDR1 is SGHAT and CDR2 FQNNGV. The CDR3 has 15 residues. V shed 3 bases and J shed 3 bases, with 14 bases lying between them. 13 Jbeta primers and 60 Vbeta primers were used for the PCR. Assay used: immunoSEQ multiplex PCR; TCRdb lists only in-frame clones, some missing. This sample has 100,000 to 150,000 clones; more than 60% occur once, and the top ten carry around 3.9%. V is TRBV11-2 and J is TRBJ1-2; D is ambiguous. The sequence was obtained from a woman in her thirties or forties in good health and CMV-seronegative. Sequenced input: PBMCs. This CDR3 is CASSFGAGSHYGYTF. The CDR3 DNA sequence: TGTGCCAGCAGCTTTGGAGCTGGGTCCCACTATGGCTACACCTTC.